Shown below are 16 T cell receptor beta chains from a single sample sequenced in a study of blood T cell repertoires in COVID-19. TCRdb's copy holds only in-frame clones and misses some; the assay was immunoSEQ multiplex PCR. The sample includes just under 40,000 clones, around 79% of them seen just once. Sequenced material: peripheral blood. The receptors come from a man aged 70 or older with acute or convalescent COVID-19.

Written as DNA, the CDR3 is TGTGCCAGCTCACCACTGGGGCCCCCAGCCTACGAGCAGTACTTC. Translation: CASSPLGPPAYEQYF. The V call is TRBV18, the J call TRBJ2-7; weak D call: TRBD1 (5 bases). CDR1 KGHSH and CDR2 LQKENI come from the germline V gene. The CDR3 has 15 residues. Trimming cost V 1 base and J 2 bases, with 12 bases left between them.

The chain joins TRBV7-2 to TRBJ2-7; possible D gene TRBD1, 7 bases. The CDR3 spans 14 residues. V lost 5 bases to trimming and J lost 4 bases, with 15 bases between them. The germline gives CDR1 SGHTA, CDR2 FQGNSA. CDR3 nucleotide sequence: TGTGCCAGCAGCCCCCAGGGGGGTGGGTACGAGCAGTACTTC. Its translation is CASSPQGGGYEQYF.

The V call is TRBV7-8, the J call TRBJ2-7; perhaps TRBD1 as D (5 bases). Germline V gene data show CDR1 as SGHVS and CDR2 as FQNEAQ. CDR3 size: 15 residues. Trimming removed 4 bases from V and 0 bases from J, with 13 bases in between. The CDR3 region has the DNA TGTGCCAGCAGCTCCAGGGCGCAGAGCTCCTACGAGCAGTACTTC. It is translated as CASSSRAQSSYEQYF.

The chain has TRBV7-8 and TRBJ2-1, with D perhaps TRBD1 (6 bases). V lost 3 bases to trimming and J lost 0 bases, with 9 bases between them. The CDR3 consists of 15 residues. CDR1 and CDR2 (germline): SGHVS, FQNEAQ. The CDR3 region has the DNA TGTGCCAGCAGCTTGGACAGAACCTCCTACAATGAGCAGTTCTTC. This codes for CASSLDRTSYNEQFF.

The rearrangement links TRBV5-6 to TRBJ1-4, with 9 bases fitting TRBD1. J was trimmed by 6 bases and V by 4 bases; bases with no gene match: 4. Germline V CDR1 and CDR2: SGHDT, YYEEEE. This CDR3 comprises 14 residues. The CDR3 bases are TGTGCCAGCAGCCCACAGGGGGCTTATGAAAAACTGTTTTTT. Its translation: CASSPQGAYEKLFF.

This clone has just a few counts. The rearrangement links TRBV7-9 to TRBJ2-7, with TRBD1 as a possible D gene (5 bases). The CDR3 has 15 amino acids. Germline V gives CDR1 SEHNR, CDR2 FQNEAQ (reference sequence). V shed 5 bases and J shed 2 bases, with 16 bases lying between them. CDR3 region: CASSPFETVTYEQYF. Here the CDR3 DNA reads TGTGCCAGCAGCCCTTTTGAGACAGTAACCTACGAGCAGTACTTC.

The chain carries TRBV7-3 and TRBJ2-2, with a possible D match to TRBD1 (5 bases). Germline V gene lookup returns CDR1 SGHTA and CDR2 FQGTGA. The CDR3 is 17 amino acids. V shed 1 base and J shed 0 bases, with 12 bases lying between them. CDR3 amino acids: CASSLKGWATNTGELFF. CDR3 nucleotides: TGTGCCAGCAGCTTAAAGGGGTGGGCCACGAACACCGGGGAGCTGTTTTTT. The full variable domain, rest sourced from reference TRBV7-3 and TRBJ2-2, is GAGVSQTPSNKVTEKGKYVELRCDPISGHTALYWYRQSLGQGPEFLIYFQGTGAADDSGLPNDRFFAVRPEGSVSTLKIQRTERGDSAVYLCASSLKGWATNTGELFFGEGSRLTVL.

The table lists this clone with a count of one. The chain recombines TRBV29-1 with TRBJ2-5, with 8 bases matching TRBD1. V lost 8 bases to trimming and J lost 5 bases; unmatched junction nucleotides: 10. The CDR3 spans 13 residues. Looked up from germline, CDR1 is SQVTM and CDR2 is ANQGSEA. CDR3 bases: TGCAGCCTATGGACAGGGAGGACGGAGACCCAGTACTTC. Amino acid sequence: CSLWTGRTETQYF.

This chain uses TRBV5-8 with TRBJ2-1; D is perhaps TRBD1 (6 bases). Trimming left V 1 base short and J 5 bases short, with 13 bases between. The CDR3 loop spans 15 amino acids. CDR1 and CDR2 (germline): SGHTS, YDEGEE. CDR3 nucleotide sequence: TGTGCCAGCAGCTTGACAGGGTCCTACAACAATGAGCAGTTCTTC. It is translated as CASSLTGSYNNEQFF.

The genes are TRBV11-2 and TRBJ2-7; 7 nucleotides agree with TRBD1. Germline lookup yields CDR1 SGHAT and CDR2 FQNNGV. Unmatched junction bases numbered 3, after V lost 5 bases and J lost 5 bases. The CDR3 sequence is 12 residues long. CDR3 protein: CASSPTGNEQYF. The CDR3 nucleotides read TGTGCCAGCAGCCCGACAGGGAACGAGCAGTACTTC.

In nucleotides, the CDR3 is TGTGCCAGCTCTAGCGGCCTAGGTCTTTACAATGAGCAGTTCTTC. Translating gives CASSSGLGLYNEQFF. This rearrangement joins TRBV16 to TRBJ2-1; 7 bases align to TRBD2. This CDR3 has 15 residues. V lost 8 bases, J lost 4 bases, and 11 bases stayed unmatched. The V gene's germline CDR1 is KGHSY and CDR2 FQNENV.

The chain couples TRBV20-1 to TRBJ1-1, with 9 bases aligning to TRBD1. V lost 3 bases, J lost 13 bases, and 12 bases stayed unmatched. The CDR3 extends over 13 amino acids. Germline loops: CDR1 DFQATT, CDR2 SNEGSKA (reference sequence). The CDR3 sequence: CSASHFPGQGNFF. CDR3 coding DNA: TGCAGTGCTAGTCATTTCCCGGGACAGGGTAATTTCTTT.

CDR3 bases: TGTGCCAGCAGCCCGGCGGTGAACACTGAAGCTTTCTTT. Translation: CASSPAVNTEAFF. The rearrangement uses TRBV14 and TRBJ1-1; D unresolved. Per the germline V gene, CDR1 is SGHDN and CDR2 is FVKESK. This CDR3 contains 13 residues. V lost 4 bases and J lost 0, with 6 bases in between.

This clone was detected a few times. The V gene is TRBV27, the J gene TRBJ1-1; 7 positions match TRBD1. From germline, CDR1 is MNHEY and CDR2 SMNVEV (reference sequence). The V and J ends lost 2 bases and 1 base, in that order; junction bases with no gene match: 7. CDR3 length equals 16 residues. The DNA of the CDR3 is TGTGCCAGCAGTTTAGTGGGACAGAGAAGGAACACTGAAGCTTTCTTT. It translates to CASSLVGQRRNTEAFF.

This chain links TRBV11-1 with TRBJ2-7, with 7 bases aligning to TRBD1. Germline trimming cut 6 bases from V and 3 bases from J; bases unmatched to any gene: 5. CDR1 SGHAT and CDR2 FQDESV come from the germline V gene (reference sequence). The CDR3 is 13 residues long. CDR3 in DNA: TGTGCCAGCAGGAGACAGGGAAACTACGAGCAGTACTTC. Its protein product is CASRRQGNYEQYF.

CDR3 amino acids: CASSLAGWDQPQHF. As DNA, the CDR3 is TGTGCCAGCAGTTTAGCGGGGTGGGATCAGCCCCAGCATTTT. This chain connects TRBV28 to TRBJ1-5; D call uncertain. The germline gives CDR1 MDHEN, CDR2 SYDVKM. Trimming took off 2 bases at V and 5 bases at J, with 10 bases between the two ends. The CDR3 spans 14 residues. Together with reference TRBV28 and TRBJ1-5, the CDR3 gives the full variable domain: DVKVTQSSRYLVKRTGEKVFLECVQDMDHENMFWYRQDPGLGLRLIYFSYDVKMKEKGDIPEGYSVSREKKERFSLILESASTNQTSMYLCASSLAGWDQPQHFGDGTRLSIL.